The 9 T cell receptor beta chains below were found in one sample sequenced in a study of breast tumors, draining lymph nodes, adjacent tissues. One entry per CDR3 protein, called by TCRdb with MiXCR from the multiplex PCR reads. This table holds 250,000 or so distinct CDR3 sequences, under 35% found once. Breast cancer patients provided tissue from their axillary draining lymph nodes. Source material: axillary lymph node tissue. The source of these receptors is a female donor with breast cancer. Some clones in this sample may be carry-over from other donors' samples.

A remark on this clonotype: A read error may explain this, as a much larger clone is one base away. This chain links TRBV7-2 with TRBJ2-7; TRBD2 aligns across 8 bases. The germline gives CDR1 SGHTA, CDR2 FQGNSA. The CDR3 has 16 amino acids. CDR3 sequence (DNA): TGTGCCAGCAGCGCCCCCGCTCGGGGGGGGGGCTACGGGCAGTACTTC. Its translation: CASSAPARGGGYGQYF.

This clonotype has just one count. This sequence may be a read error, since a much larger clone differs from it by one base. The gene calls are TRBV11-3 and TRBJ2-3, with TRBD2 matching over 7 bases. Germline V gene data show CDR1 as SGHNT and CDR2 as YENEEA. The CDR3 has 14 residues. This chain's CDR3 is CASGGELRTDTRYF. Here the CDR3 DNA reads TGTGCCAGCGGGGGGGAGCTGAGAACAGATACGCGGTATTTT.

Points on this clonotype: A much larger clone sits a single nucleotide away, making a read error possible. Without the conserved terminal phenylalanine or tryptophan, this CDR3 likely stems from a read error. This chain connects TRBV11-1 to TRBJ1-2; D uncertain. The ends were cut back, 2 bases at V and 2 bases at J, with 9 bases in the middle. This CDR3 region has 14 residues. Germline V gene sequence: CDR1 SGHAT, CDR2 FQDESV (reference sequence). DNA of the CDR3: TGTGCCAGCAGCTTAAACAGACTAAACTATGGCTACACCTCC. It is translated as CASSLNRLNYGYTS.

Turning to this clonotype: One end of the junction fails to match germline, which may point to a read error. This chain connects TRBV6-2 or TRBV6-3 to TRBJ2-7; 11 bases are a match to TRBD2. Germline CDR1 and CDR2: MNHEY and SVGEGT. The CDR3 loop spans 15 amino acids. CDR3 sequence: CTSSLAGGPSYEQYF. CDR3 coding DNA: TGTACCAGCAGTTTAGCGGGAGGGCCCTCCTACGAGCAGTACTTC.

This clonotype was seen at least ten times. The V gene is TRBV7-8, the J gene TRBJ2-7; 8 bases match TRBD1. The V gene end was trimmed by 5 bases and the J gene end by 1 base; junction bases not matched to a gene: 7. CDR1 is SGHVS and CDR2 is FQNEAQ in the germline V gene. The length of the CDR3 is 15 residues. CDR3 protein: CASSAWGQVSYEQYF. The CDR3 bases are TGTGCCAGCAGCGCCTGGGGACAGGTTTCCTACGAGCAGTACTTC.

Worth noting for this clonotype: A much larger clone differs from this one at a single base, so this may be a read error. The chain recombines TRBV20-1 with TRBJ2-1, with 7 bases fitting TRBD1. After removal of 3 bases from V and 0 bases from J, the junction contained 17 bases not matched to a gene. Looked up from germline, CDR1 is DFQATT and CDR2 is SNEGSKA (reference sequence). This CDR3 is 19 amino acids long. The CDR3 spells CSASALGQRASSSYNEQFF. The CDR3 nucleotides are TGCAGTGCTAGTGCTTTGGGACAGCGAGCGAGCAGCTCCTACAATGAGCAGTTCTTC.

This clonotype has a count of ten or more. The V gene is TRBV5-6, the J gene TRBJ2-1; D perhaps matches TRBD2 (5 bases). Trimming left V 0 bases short and J 9 bases short, with 13 bases between. From germline, CDR1 is SGHDT and CDR2 YYEEEE. This CDR3 contains 14 residues. The CDR3 region is CASSLGLPSGEQFF. The CDR3 DNA is TGTGCCAGCAGCTTGGGACTACCCTCCGGTGAGCAGTTCTTC.

There are many counts of this clonotype. This chain joins TRBV11-2 and TRBJ2-7; D uncertain. V gave up 2 bases and J gave up 1 base, with 9 bases separating them. Germline V CDR1 and CDR2: SGHAT, FQNNGV. The CDR3 consists of 14 residues. Here the CDR3 DNA reads TGTGCCAGCAGCTTATGGGCCGGTTCCTACGAGCAGTACTTC. This gives the protein CASSLWAGSYEQYF.

This clonotype was detected many times. V gene TRBV9 combines with J gene TRBJ2-5; tentative D call: TRBD1 (5 bases). This CDR3 spans 13 amino acids. The ends were cut back, 2 bases at V and 4 bases at J, with 9 bases in the middle. CDR1 SGDLS and CDR2 YYNGEE come from the germline V gene. The DNA of the CDR3 is TGTGCCAGCAGCGTGGGGCAGGGAGAGACCCAGTACTTC. The encoded protein is CASSVGQGETQYF.